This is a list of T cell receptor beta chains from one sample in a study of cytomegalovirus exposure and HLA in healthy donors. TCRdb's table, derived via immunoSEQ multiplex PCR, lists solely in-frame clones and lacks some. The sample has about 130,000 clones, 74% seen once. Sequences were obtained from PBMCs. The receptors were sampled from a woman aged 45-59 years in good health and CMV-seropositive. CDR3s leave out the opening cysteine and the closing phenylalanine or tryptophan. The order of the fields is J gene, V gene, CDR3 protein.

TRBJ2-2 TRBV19 ASSIDLAGVKLF
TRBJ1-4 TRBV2 ASKRGSGEKLF
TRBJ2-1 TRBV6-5 ASSNSGTYNEQF
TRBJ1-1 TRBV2 ASSPDIKNTEAF
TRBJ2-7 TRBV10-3 ASRLGTAYEQY
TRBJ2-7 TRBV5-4 ASSLGVRGATGEQY
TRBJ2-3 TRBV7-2 ASSSTRERTDTQY
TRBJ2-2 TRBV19 ASVGGAANTGELF
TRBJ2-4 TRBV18 ASSNGGDQNIQY
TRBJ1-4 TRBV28 ASSAGQSNEKLF
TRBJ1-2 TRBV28 ASSYARESRGYT
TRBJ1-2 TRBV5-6 ASSLRGRGGYT
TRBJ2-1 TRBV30 AWTPGLAGDNEQF
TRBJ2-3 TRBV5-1 ASSRGAGTSTDTQY
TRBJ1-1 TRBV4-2 ASSLSAAPQNTEAF
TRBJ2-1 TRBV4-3 ASSQARARSYNEQF
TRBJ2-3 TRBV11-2 ASSQGQKQRGDTQY
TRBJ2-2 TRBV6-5 ASSYSFWRADGELF
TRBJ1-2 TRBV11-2 ASSTNSGQIYGYT
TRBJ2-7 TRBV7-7 ASSSGTSGNYEQY
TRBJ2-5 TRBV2 ASTGRGRETQY
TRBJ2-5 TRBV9 ASSVRGGETQY
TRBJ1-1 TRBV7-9 ASSHAKGQGAF
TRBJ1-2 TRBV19 ASDGRTVGHGSGYT